These 31 T cell receptor beta chains share one sample of origin, sequenced in a study of blood T cell repertoires in COVID-19. The protocol was immunoSEQ multiplex PCR, while the TCRdb copy is restricted to in-frame clones and leaves out a portion. The repertoire has 180,000 or so clones, 82% of them found once; the top ten carry about 11%. The sample was PBMCs or T cells enriched from blood (not recorded which). The source of these receptors is a man in his fifties who had recovered from COVID-19.

The chain joins TRBV7-2 to TRBJ2-3; maybe TRBD2 (5 bases). V lost 0 bases to trimming and J lost 5 bases, with 9 bases between them. The CDR3 covers 14 residues. Germline V gene sequence: CDR1 SGHTA, CDR2 FQGNSA. In nucleotides, the CDR3 is TGTGCCAGCAGCTTAGCGAGCGGCTTAGATACGCAGTATTTT. Encoded protein: CASSLASGLDTQYF.

V is TRBV5-6 and J is TRBJ2-1; D possibly corresponds to TRBD2 (6 bases). This CDR3 has 14 amino acids. V gave up 1 base and J gave up 9 bases, with 14 bases separating them. CDR1 and CDR2 (germline): SGHDT, YYEEEE. The CDR3 nucleotides are TGTGCCAGCAGCTTGATTAGCGGTAAGGGTGAGCAGTTCTTC. It is translated as CASSLISGKGEQFF. Full variable domain (missing parts from reference TRBV5-6 and TRBJ2-1): DAGVTQSPTHLIKTRGQQVTLRCSPKSGHDTVSWYQQALGQGPQFIFQYYEEEERQRGNFPDRFSGHQFPNYSSELNVNALLLGDSALYLCASSLISGKGEQFFGPGTRLTVL.

The chain carries TRBV28 and TRBJ1-6; 7 bases agree with TRBD1. Germline lookup yields CDR1 MDHEN and CDR2 SYDVKM. With 6 bases clipped from V and 13 bases from J, the junction kept 15 bases outside the gene matches. The CDR3 consists of 15 residues. The CDR3 region is CASSPPKGAGSPLHF. CDR3 in DNA: TGTGCCAGCAGCCCCCCTAAGGGGGCAGGGTCGCCCCTCCACTTT.

J is TRBJ2-1 and V is TRBV6-5; 9 positions match TRBD2. Germline loops: CDR1 MNHEY, CDR2 SVGAGI. The CDR3 loop spans 11 amino acids. Trimming took 7 bases from V and 14 from J; bases not matched to a gene: 6. The CDR3 sequence is CASTTSGGEFF. The DNA of the CDR3 is TGTGCCAGCACGACTAGCGGAGGGGAGTTCTTC.

V usage is TRBV27 and J usage is TRBJ1-5; D may be TRBD1 (6 bases). The ends were cut back, 0 bases at V and 3 bases at J, with 15 bases in the middle. This CDR3 comprises 17 residues. Germline V CDR1 and CDR2: MNHEY, SMNVEV (reference sequence). The DNA of the CDR3 is TGTGCCAGCAGTTTATCCAGGGGAAGAGGGAACAATCAGCCCCAGCATTTT. Residues: CASSLSRGRGNNQPQHF.

The chain has TRBV11-3 and TRBJ2-3; 13 nucleotides line up with TRBD2. The CDR3 sequence is 16 residues long. V lost 5 bases to trimming and J lost 2 bases; unmatched junction nucleotides: 4. Germline CDR1 reads SGHNT; CDR2 reads YENEEA. The CDR3 sequence is CASSLGTSGVTDTQYF. CDR3 coding DNA: TGTGCCAGCAGCCTAGGGACTAGCGGGGTCACAGATACGCAGTATTTT.

This rearrangement joins TRBV15 to TRBJ2-2; a possible D gene is TRBD1 (6 bases). Trimming cost V 3 bases and J 8 bases, with 19 bases left between them. The CDR3 covers 16 residues. Germline V lookup: CDR1 LNHNV, CDR2 YYDKDF (reference sequence). CDR3 nucleotide sequence: TGTGCCACCAGCAGCGGTACGGGACAAGGGTCGGGGGAGCTGTTTTTT. Its translation is CATSSGTGQGSGELFF. The whole variable domain, filled in from reference TRBV15 and TRBJ2-2, reads DAMVIQNPRYQVTQFGKPVTLSCSQTLNHNVMYWYQQKSSQAPKLLFHYYDKDFNNEADTPDNFQSRRPNTSFCFLDIRSPGLGDTAMYLCATSSGTGQGSGELFFGEGSRLTVL.

The chain couples TRBV24-1 to TRBJ1-5; D remains unclear. Per germline, CDR1 KGHDR and CDR2 SFDVKD. The CDR3 is made up of 14 amino acids. V was clipped by 5 bases and J by 3 bases, with 10 bases between them. CDR3 sequence: CATSGGRVNQPQHF. The CDR3 DNA is TGTGCCACCAGTGGTGGGAGAGTCAATCAGCCCCAGCATTTT.

This clone was counted many times. J is TRBJ2-6 and V is TRBV13; perhaps TRBD2 as D (5 bases). From germline, CDR1 is PRHDT and CDR2 FYEKMQ (reference sequence). The CDR3 consists of 15 residues. Trimming took off 7 bases at V and 0 bases at J, with 10 bases between the two ends. This CDR3 is CASNERISGANVLTF. The CDR3, as DNA: TGTGCCAGCAATGAGCGGATCTCTGGGGCCAACGTCCTGACTTTC.

The rearrangement uses TRBV15 and TRBJ1-4; 7 positions agree with TRBD1. The V and J ends lost 0 bases and 5 bases, in that order; junction bases with no gene match: 3. Germline CDR1 LNHNV, CDR2 YYDKDF (reference sequence). The CDR3 sequence is 15 residues long. The chain's CDR3 is CATSRDLQGNEKLFF. The CDR3 region has the DNA TGTGCCACCAGCAGAGATCTACAGGGGAATGAAAAACTGTTTTTT.

The J gene is TRBJ1-3, the V gene TRBV6-1; D is uncertain. The CDR3 covers 14 residues. Germline CDR1 MNHNS, CDR2 SASEGT. The V end lost 3 bases, the J end lost 7 bases, and 13 bases lay between the germline ends. The CDR3 DNA is TGTGCCAGCAGTGATCCGTCCCTCGGGAACACCATATATTTT. Protein: CASSDPSLGNTIYF.

CDR3 DNA sequence: TGTGCCAGCAGGATCGGGACAGGGACTGAAAAACTGTTTTTT. It is translated as CASRIGTGTEKLFF. The chain uses TRBV2 and TRBJ1-4; TRBD1 aligns across 9 bases. Germline V lookup: CDR1 SNHLY, CDR2 FYNNEI. The CDR3 is made up of 14 amino acids. Trimming took 6 bases from V and 7 from J; bases not matched to a gene: 6.

V is TRBV19 and J is TRBJ1-1; 8 nucleotides match TRBD1. This CDR3 has 17 amino acids. Germline V gives CDR1 LNHDA, CDR2 SQIVND (reference sequence). Trimming cost V 5 bases and J 5 bases; bases outside gene matches: 16. Here the CDR3 reads CASSATGVLSYLTEAFF. The CDR3 DNA follows: TGTGCCAGTAGTGCGACAGGGGTTCTGTCTTATCTTACTGAAGCTTTCTTT.

This sequence joins TRBV11-2 and TRBJ2-7; 8 nucleotides agree with TRBD2. Germline CDR1 and CDR2: SGHAT and FQNNGV. V lost 0 bases and J lost 3; bases outside the gene matches: 7. The CDR3 runs to 16 residues. Here the CDR3 reads CASSLDSGGLHYEQYF. As DNA, the CDR3 is TGTGCCAGCAGCTTAGATTCGGGGGGGTTACACTACGAGCAGTACTTC.

This CDR3 is CASALLGPREKLFF. In DNA, the CDR3 is TGTGCCAGCGCCCTACTGGGGCCGCGGGAAAAACTGTTTTTT. The rearrangement uses TRBV2 and TRBJ1-4; TRBD1 is a possible D gene (5 bases). Germline CDR1 SNHLY, CDR2 FYNNEI. The CDR3 runs 14 residues. Trimming took 8 bases from V and 8 from J, leaving 18 bases between them. The full variable domain, in which reference TRBV2 and TRBJ1-4 provide the parts outside the CDR3, is EPEVTQTPSHQVTQMGQEVILRCVPISNHLYFYWYRQILGQKVEFLVSFYNNEISEKSEIFDDQFSVERPDGSNFTLKIRSTKLEDSAMYFCASALLGPREKLFFGSGTQLSVL.

The genes are TRBV10-3 and TRBJ1-2; TRBD1 agrees at 7 bases. Germline V gene sequence: CDR1 ENHRY, CDR2 SYGVKD. CDR3 size: 12 residues. V lost 1 base and J lost 9; bases outside the gene matches: 2. The CDR3 region has the DNA TGTGCCATCAGTGAGTTGGGACAGAGCTACACCTTC. Translation: CAISELGQSYTF.

This chain connects TRBV4-1 to TRBJ1-3; 7 positions match TRBD1. Trimming removed 0 bases from V and 0 bases from J; junction bases left unmatched: 2. CDR3 length: 16 amino acids. Germline V gene sequence: CDR1 MGHRA, CDR2 YSYEKL. The CDR3 DNA is TGCGCCAGCAGCCAAGAGACAGGGACCTCTGGAAACACCATATATTTT. Protein sequence: CASSQETGTSGNTIYF.

As to this clone: Within the sample, other DNA sequences also encode this same CDR3. The CDR3 is CASSRQGAYEQYF. CDR3 sequence (DNA): TGTGCCAGCAGTAGACAGGGGGCGTACGAGCAGTACTTC. The V call is TRBV28, the J call TRBJ2-7; 10 nucleotides line up with TRBD1. The CDR3 has 13 residues. The ends lost 5 bases at V and 4 bases at J; junction bases unmatched: 2. Germline values: CDR1 MDHEN, CDR2 SYDVKM. The entire variable domain, with the rest obtained from reference TRBV28 and TRBJ2-7, is as follows: DVKVTQSSRYLVKRTGEKVFLECVQDMDHENMFWYRQDPGLGLRLIYFSYDVKMKEKGDIPEGYSVSREKKERFSLILESASTNQTSMYLCASSRQGAYEQYFGPGTRLTVT.

V gene TRBV7-9 combines with J gene TRBJ1-1, with D possibly matching TRBD1 (5 bases). V was trimmed by 5 bases and J by 3 bases, leaving 13 bases between them. This CDR3 has 14 residues. The germline V gene encodes CDR1 SEHNR and CDR2 FQNEAQ (reference sequence). CDR3 amino acids: CASSLRVIDTEAFF. The CDR3 region has the DNA TGTGCCAGCAGCCTCAGGGTGATCGACACTGAAGCTTTCTTT.

This chain connects TRBV14 to TRBJ1-1; D possibly corresponds to TRBD1 (5 bases). Germline CDR1 reads SGHDN; CDR2 reads FVKESK. This CDR3 comprises 15 residues. Trimming shortened V by 2 bases and J by 3 bases, and 13 bases separated the two germline ends. CDR3 DNA sequence: TGTGCCAGCAGCCAATGGTCAGGGTCAGACACTGAAGCTTTCTTT. Translating it yields CASSQWSGSDTEAFF.

CDR3 protein: CASRTSGSTGELFF. The CDR3 DNA reads TGTGCCAGCCGGACTAGCGGGAGCACCGGGGAGCTGTTTTTT. The V call is TRBV3-1 (or the pseudogene TRBV3-2), the J call TRBJ2-2, with TRBD2 identical over 13 bases. Germline V gene data show CDR1 as LGHDT and CDR2 as YNNKEL (reference sequence). V lost 8 bases and J lost 4; bases outside the gene matches: 1. This CDR3 contains 14 residues.

The chain links TRBV28 to TRBJ1-5; 8 nucleotides match TRBD1. J gave up 5 bases and V 5 bases, and 14 bases lay outside the gene matches. Looked up from germline, CDR1 is MDHEN and CDR2 is SYDVKM. This CDR3 region has 17 residues. CDR3 residues: CASSRDRLRTGDQPQHF. The CDR3 DNA sequence: TGTGCCAGCAGTCGGGACAGGCTACGGACGGGCGATCAGCCCCAGCATTTT. Full variable domain (remainder filled in from reference TRBV28 and TRBJ1-5): DVKVTQSSRYLVKRTGEKVFLECVQDMDHENMFWYRQDPGLGLRLIYFSYDVKMKEKGDIPEGYSVSREKKERFSLILESASTNQTSMYLCASSRDRLRTGDQPQHFGDGTRLSIL.

The V and J genes are TRBV5-6 and TRBJ2-7, with TRBD1 identical over 8 bases. Germline V gene lookup returns CDR1 SGHDT and CDR2 YYEEEE. J lost 0 bases, V lost 4 bases, and 6 bases had no gene match. The CDR3 extends over 15 amino acids. The CDR3 spells CASSGFGTGSYEQYF. The DNA for the CDR3 is TGTGCCAGCAGCGGTTTCGGGACAGGCTCCTACGAGCAGTACTTC.

This chain joins TRBV3-1 (or the pseudogene TRBV3-2) and TRBJ2-7; 9 bases match TRBD1. The V gene's germline CDR1 is LGHDT and CDR2 YNNKEL (reference sequence). The CDR3 consists of 14 residues. The V gene end was trimmed by 4 bases and the J gene end by 5 bases; junction bases not matched to a gene: 6. CDR3 residues: CASSPGQGGDEQYF. CDR3 bases: TGTGCCAGCAGCCCGGGACAGGGCGGGGACGAGCAGTACTTC.

V and J are TRBV2 and TRBJ1-5, with 7 bases identical to TRBD1. Unmatched junction bases numbered 8, after V lost 3 bases and J lost 6 bases. The CDR3 covers 15 residues. Germline assignment: CDR1 SNHLY and CDR2 FYNNEI. CDR3 nucleotides: TGTGCCAGCAGTGACACAGGGGTACCGGGTCAGCCCCAGCATTTT. It codes for CASSDTGVPGQPQHF.

The gene calls are TRBV7-9 and TRBJ2-3, with a tentative D call TRBD1 (5 bases). The CDR3 spans 14 residues. Between the trimmed V and J ends, which lost 5 bases and 0 bases, there was a span of 9 bases. Germline values: CDR1 SEHNR, CDR2 FQNEAQ (reference sequence). This CDR3 reads CASSPGPSTDTQYF. The CDR3 DNA sequence: TGTGCCAGCAGCCCAGGGCCTAGCACAGATACGCAGTATTTT. The whole variable domain, filled in from reference TRBV7-9 and TRBJ2-3, reads DTGVSQNPRHKITKRGQNVTFRCDPISEHNRLYWYRQTLGQGPEFLTYFQNEAQLEKSRLLSDRFSAERPKGSFSTLEIQRTEQGDSAMYLCASSPGPSTDTQYFGPGTRLTVL.

The chain employs TRBV27 and TRBJ2-5, with D uncertain. Germline loops: CDR1 MNHEY, CDR2 SMNVEV (reference sequence). Trimming shortened V by 6 bases and J by 5 bases, and 25 bases separated the two germline ends. This CDR3 spans 17 amino acids. CDR3 sequence: CASSLSLSHSPRETQYF. The CDR3 bases are TGTGCCAGCAGCCTTTCGCTTTCCCACAGTCCCCGGGAGACCCAGTACTTC.

The V gene is TRBV10-2, the J gene TRBJ1-1; perhaps TRBD1 as D (5 bases). The CDR3 is 13 amino acids. Looked up from germline, CDR1 is WSHSY and CDR2 is SAAADI. Between the trimmed V and J ends, which lost 2 bases and 5 bases, there was a span of 9 bases. The CDR3 DNA reads as TGCGCCAGCAGTGAGGGGGGAGGGACTGAAGCTTTCTTT. Translating gives CASSEGGGTEAFF.

The chain uses TRBV19 and TRBJ2-3; TRBD2 matches at 7 bases. V lost 5 bases, J lost 2 bases, and 13 bases stayed unmatched. This CDR3 region has 17 residues. Germline V gene lookup returns CDR1 LNHDA and CDR2 SQIVND (reference sequence). The CDR3 DNA is TGTGCCAGTAGTGTGGGGATGACTAGCTTTGCCACAGATACGCAGTATTTT. This encodes CASSVGMTSFATDTQYF.

The rearrangement joins TRBV5-1 to TRBJ1-4; D unclear. The CDR3 totals 12 residues. V lost 5 bases, J lost 5 bases, and 7 bases lay in between. Germline CDR1 reads SGHRS; CDR2 reads YFSETQ. This CDR3 is CASRGGNEKLFF. The CDR3 DNA reads as TGCGCCAGCAGGGGCGGGAATGAAAAACTGTTTTTT.

This clone was detected a few times. The chain recombines TRBV6-1 with TRBJ1-5, with a weak D call TRBD1 (5 bases). The CDR3 is 17 residues long. Looked up from germline, CDR1 is MNHNS and CDR2 is SASEGT. V shed 0 bases and J shed 5 bases, with 17 bases lying between them. The CDR3 loop is CASSEALLGQQYQPQHF. The CDR3 coding sequence is TGTGCCAGCAGTGAAGCGCTTCTGGGGCAGCAGTATCAGCCCCAGCATTTT.